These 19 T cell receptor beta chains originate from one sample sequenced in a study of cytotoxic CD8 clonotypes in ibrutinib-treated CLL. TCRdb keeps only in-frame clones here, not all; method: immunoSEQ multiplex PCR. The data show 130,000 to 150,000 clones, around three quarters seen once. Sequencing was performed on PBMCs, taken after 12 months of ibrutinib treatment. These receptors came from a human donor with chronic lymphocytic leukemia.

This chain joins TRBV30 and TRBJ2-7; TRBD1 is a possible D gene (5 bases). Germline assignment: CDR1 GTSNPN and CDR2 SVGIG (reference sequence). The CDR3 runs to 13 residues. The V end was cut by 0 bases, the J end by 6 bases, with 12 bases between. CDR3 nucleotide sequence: TGTGCCTGGAGTGTACTCCTGGGGCTCGAGCAGTACTTC. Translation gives CAWSVLLGLEQYF.

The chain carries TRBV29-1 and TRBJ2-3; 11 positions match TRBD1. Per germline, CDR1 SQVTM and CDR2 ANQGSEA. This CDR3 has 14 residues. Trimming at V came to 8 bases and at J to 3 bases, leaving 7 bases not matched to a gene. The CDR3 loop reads CSSPGTGGTDTQYF. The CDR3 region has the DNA TGCAGCTCTCCCGGGACAGGGGGTACAGATACGCAGTATTTT.

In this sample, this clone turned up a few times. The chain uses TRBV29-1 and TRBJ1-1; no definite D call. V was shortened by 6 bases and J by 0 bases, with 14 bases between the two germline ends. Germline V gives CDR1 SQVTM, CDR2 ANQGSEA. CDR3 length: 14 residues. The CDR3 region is CSVGSGNMNTEAFF. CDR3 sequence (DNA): TGCAGCGTGGGTTCGGGGAATATGAACACTGAAGCTTTCTTT.

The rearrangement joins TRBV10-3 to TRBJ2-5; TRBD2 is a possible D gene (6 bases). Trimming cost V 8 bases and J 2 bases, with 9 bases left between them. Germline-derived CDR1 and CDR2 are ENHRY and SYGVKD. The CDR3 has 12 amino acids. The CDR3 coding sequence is TGTGCCATCGGTGGGACTCAAGAGACCCAGTACTTC. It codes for CAIGGTQETQYF.

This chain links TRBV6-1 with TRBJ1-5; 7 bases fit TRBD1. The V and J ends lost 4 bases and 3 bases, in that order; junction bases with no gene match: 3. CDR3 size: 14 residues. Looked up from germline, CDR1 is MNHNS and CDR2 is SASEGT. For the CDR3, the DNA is TGTGCCAGCAGTGTGGGGACAGACAATCAGCCCCAGCATTTT. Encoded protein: CASSVGTDNQPQHF.

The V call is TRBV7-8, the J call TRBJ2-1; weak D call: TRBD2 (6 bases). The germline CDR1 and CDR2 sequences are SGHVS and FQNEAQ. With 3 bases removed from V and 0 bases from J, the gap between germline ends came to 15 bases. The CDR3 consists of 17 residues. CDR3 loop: CASSLGLASSSYNEQFF. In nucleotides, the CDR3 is TGTGCCAGCAGCTTGGGGCTAGCGTCGAGCTCCTACAATGAGCAGTTCTTC.

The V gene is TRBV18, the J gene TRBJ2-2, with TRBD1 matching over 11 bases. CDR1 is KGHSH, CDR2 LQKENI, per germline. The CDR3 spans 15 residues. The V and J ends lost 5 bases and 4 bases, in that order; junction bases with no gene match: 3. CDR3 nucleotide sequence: TGTGCCAGCTCAACCGGGACAGGGGGCACCGGGGAGCTGTTTTTT. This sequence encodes CASSTGTGGTGELFF.

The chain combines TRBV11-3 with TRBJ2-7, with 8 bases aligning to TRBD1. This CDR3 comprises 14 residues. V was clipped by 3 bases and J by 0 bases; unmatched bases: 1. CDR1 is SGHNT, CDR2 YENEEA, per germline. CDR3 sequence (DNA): TGTGCCAGCAGCTTGGACAGGGACTCCTACGAGCAGTACTTC. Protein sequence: CASSLDRDSYEQYF.

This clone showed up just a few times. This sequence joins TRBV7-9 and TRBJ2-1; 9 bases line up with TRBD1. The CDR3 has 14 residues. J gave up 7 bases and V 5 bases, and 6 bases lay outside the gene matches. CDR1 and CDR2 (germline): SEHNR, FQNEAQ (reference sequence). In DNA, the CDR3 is TGTGCCAGCAGCGACCGGGACAGGGTTAATGAGCAGTTCTTC. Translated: CASSDRDRVNEQFF.

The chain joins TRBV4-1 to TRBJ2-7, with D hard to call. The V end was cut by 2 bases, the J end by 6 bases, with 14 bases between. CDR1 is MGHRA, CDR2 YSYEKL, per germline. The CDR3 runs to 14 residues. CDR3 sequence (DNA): TGCGCCAGCAGCCAAAGGGTCAAGGGTGTCGAGCAGTACTTC. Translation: CASSQRVKGVEQYF.

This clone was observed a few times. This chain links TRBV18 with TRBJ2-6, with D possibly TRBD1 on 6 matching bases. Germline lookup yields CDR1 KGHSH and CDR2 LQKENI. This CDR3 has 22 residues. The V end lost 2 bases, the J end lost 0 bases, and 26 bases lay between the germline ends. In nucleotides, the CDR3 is TGTGCCAGCTCACCAAGGGGACAAATAACCCTCGCCCGGAACTCTGGGGCCAACGTCCTGACTTTC. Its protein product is CASSPRGQITLARNSGANVLTF.

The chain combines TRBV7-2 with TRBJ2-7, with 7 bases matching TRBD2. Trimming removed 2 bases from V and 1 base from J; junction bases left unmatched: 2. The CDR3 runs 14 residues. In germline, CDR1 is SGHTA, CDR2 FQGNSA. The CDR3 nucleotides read TGTGCCAGCAGCTTATCAGCGGGATCCTACGAGCAGTACTTC. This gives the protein CASSLSAGSYEQYF.

In nucleotides, the CDR3 is TGTGCCAGCAGCTTAAGCGGGAGGGCTCAGTACTTC. Its translation is CASSLSGRAQYF. The chain links TRBV5-4 to TRBJ2-7; TRBD2 matches 10 bases. The V gene end was trimmed by 2 bases and the J gene end by 10 bases; junction bases not matched to a gene: 3. Germline CDR1 reads SGHNT; CDR2 reads YYREEE (reference sequence). The CDR3 covers 12 residues.

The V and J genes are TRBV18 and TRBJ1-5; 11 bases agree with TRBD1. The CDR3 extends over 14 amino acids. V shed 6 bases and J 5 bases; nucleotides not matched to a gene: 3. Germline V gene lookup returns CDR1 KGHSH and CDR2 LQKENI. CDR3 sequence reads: CASSPGQGDQPQHF. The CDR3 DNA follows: TGTGCCAGCTCGCCGGGACAGGGGGATCAGCCCCAGCATTTT.

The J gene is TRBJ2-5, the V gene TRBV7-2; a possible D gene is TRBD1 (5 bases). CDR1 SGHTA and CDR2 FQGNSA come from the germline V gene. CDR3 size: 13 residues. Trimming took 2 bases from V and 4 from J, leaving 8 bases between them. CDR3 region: CASSLNRLETQYF. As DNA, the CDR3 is TGTGCCAGCAGCTTAAACAGGTTAGAGACCCAGTACTTC. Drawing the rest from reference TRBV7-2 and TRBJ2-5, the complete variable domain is GAGVSQSPSNKVTEKGKDVELRCDPISGHTALYWYRQSLGQGLEFLIYFQGNSAPDKSGLPSDRFSAERTGGSVSTLTIQRTQQEDSAVYLCASSLNRLETQYFGPGTRLLVL.

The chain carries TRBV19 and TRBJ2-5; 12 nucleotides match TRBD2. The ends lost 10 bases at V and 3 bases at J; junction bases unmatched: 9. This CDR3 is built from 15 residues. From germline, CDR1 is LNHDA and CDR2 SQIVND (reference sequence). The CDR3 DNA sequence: TGTGCCACCACGATATCTAGCGGGAGGGAAGAGACCCAGTACTTC. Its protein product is CATTISSGREETQYF.

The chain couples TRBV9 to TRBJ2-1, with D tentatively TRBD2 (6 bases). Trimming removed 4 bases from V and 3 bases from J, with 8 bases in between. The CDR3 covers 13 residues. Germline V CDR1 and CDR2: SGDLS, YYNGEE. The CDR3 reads CASSTGLYNEQFF. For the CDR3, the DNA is TGTGCCAGCAGCACGGGACTCTACAATGAGCAGTTCTTC. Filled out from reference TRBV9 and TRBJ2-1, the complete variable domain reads DSGVTQTPKHLITATGQRVTLRCSPRSGDLSVYWYQQSLDQGLQFLIQYYNGEERAKGNILERFSAQQFPDLHSELNLSSLELGDSALYFCASSTGLYNEQFFGPGTRLTVL.

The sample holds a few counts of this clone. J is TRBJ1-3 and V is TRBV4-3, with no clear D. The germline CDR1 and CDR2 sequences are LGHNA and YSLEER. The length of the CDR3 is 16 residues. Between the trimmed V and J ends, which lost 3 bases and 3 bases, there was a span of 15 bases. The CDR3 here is CASSQTNSAYGNTIYF. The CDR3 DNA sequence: TGCGCCAGCAGCCAGACCAACTCCGCCTATGGAAACACCATATATTTT.

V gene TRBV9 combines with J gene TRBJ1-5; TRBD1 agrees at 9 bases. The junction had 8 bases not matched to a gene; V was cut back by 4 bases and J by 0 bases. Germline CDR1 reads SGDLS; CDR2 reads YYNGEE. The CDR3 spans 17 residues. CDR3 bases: TGTGCCAGCAGCCCGGGGGGGACAGGGTATAGCAATCAGCCCCAGCATTTT. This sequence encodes CASSPGGTGYSNQPQHF.